This TCR beta chain was retrieved from a study of T cell responses to AZD1222 COVID-19 vaccine (dated by TCRdb to about 2021). Some background on the complete study: TCR sequencing was performed for about 250 trial participants, of whom around 200 were given two doses of AZD1222 and approximately 26 were given two doses of MenACWY control vaccine. Trial participants were enrolled by age into subgroups of 18-55, 56-69 and 70-plus years, and around 140, 26 and 57 TCR-sequenced participants, respectively, were included in these subgroups.

On the study overall, not on this receptor specifically: The 56-69-year group was small, and its depth increase did not reach significance, likely because of low power. Conclusions about previously exposed vaccinees are limited because only a handful of AZD1222 recipients were SARS-CoV-2 seropositive at baseline. A significant rise in spike-specific TCR breadth and depth was observed after two AZD1222 doses relative to day 0 and relative to MenACWY recipients. Vaccine-associated CD4 TCRs spanned the whole spike protein, with dominant responses in regions 160-218 and 743-854. Because no samples from the day 14 peak response were available, repertoires could be characterized only after the peak T cell response. Epitopes outside the regions mutated in the B.1.351 and B.1.1.7 variants were reportedly recognized by nearly half of the unique spike-specific TCRs. Most participants were white British and females outnumbered males, and the authors suggested that clonal diversity may have been underestimated.

From the germline V gene (reference sequence), CDR1 is LNHDA and CDR2 is SQIVND. The germline ends are 15 bases apart after V is trimmed by 4 bases and J by 5 bases. The CDR3 runs 14 amino acids, cysteine and phenylalanine included. CDR3 DNA is the only sequence kept; it has 42 bases, read in frame from the first base. The CDR3 regions of human TCRbeta chains were subjected to immunosequencing. In the source study's methods: TCRs in the repertoires were compared against a reference library of SARS-CoV-2-specific TCRs that had been generated with the MIRA antigen-specificity platform. Breadth was defined as the fraction of unique TCRs that were SARS-CoV-2-associated, and depth was defined as the fraction of total T cells that were SARS-CoV-2-associated. Using the MIRA data, each spike-specific TCR was assigned both to the spike region to which the TCR was reactive and to a CD4 or CD8 class. Log10-transformed breadth and depth values were compared by one-way ANOVA with Sidak's multiple comparisons tests. TCRdb mirrors the immuneACCESS table, restricted to in-frame sequences. Some clones are absent from its copies; in checked studies, under half trace to an unresolved V gene, and the reason for the others is unknown. That table supplies the V and J calls and clone size; D and trimming were determined from the DNA. This sample gives around 140,000 clones in total; roughly nine tenths of them show up just once. Together, the top ten hold 3% to 4% of the sample.

On this clone itself: Its antigen is unknown. Within one base of it there is no much larger clone, and no base qualities were kept.

The time point label, as the study defines it: about 28 days (+/-7) after the second vaccine dose. AZD1222 recipients with second doses at about 4 weeks or about 12 weeks were pooled, because spike-specific TCR depth and breadth did not differ between schedules. Vaccinee samples were obtained from the UK trials COV001 and COV002, which included a single-blind randomized controlled phase 2/3 trial of AZD1222 (ChAdOx1 nCoV-19) in healthy adults. For TCRbeta chain sequencing, PBMC samples from trial participants were taken at day 0 and at day 28 after the second dose. The specimen was peripheral blood, collected 28 days after the second AZD1222 dose. This receptor was obtained from an adult who received the AZD1222 COVID-19 vaccine. The chain employs TRBV19 and TRBJ2-7, with the identity of the D gene unclear. In nucleotide form, the sequence is TGTGCCAGTAGTACCGGGTCCGGCAAGCACGAGCAGTACTTC. It translates to CASSTGSGKHEQYF.